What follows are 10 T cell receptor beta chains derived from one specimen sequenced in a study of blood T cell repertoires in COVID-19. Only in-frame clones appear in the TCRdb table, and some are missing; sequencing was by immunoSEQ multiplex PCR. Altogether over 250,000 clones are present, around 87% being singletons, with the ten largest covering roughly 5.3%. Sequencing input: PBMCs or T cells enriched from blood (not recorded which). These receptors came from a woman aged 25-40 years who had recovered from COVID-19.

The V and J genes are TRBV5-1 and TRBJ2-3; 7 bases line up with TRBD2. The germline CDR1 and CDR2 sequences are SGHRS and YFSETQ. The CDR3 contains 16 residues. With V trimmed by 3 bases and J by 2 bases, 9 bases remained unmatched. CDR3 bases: TGCGCCAGCAGCTCCGGACTAGGCGCGGTCACAGATACGCAGTATTTT. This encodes CASSSGLGAVTDTQYF.

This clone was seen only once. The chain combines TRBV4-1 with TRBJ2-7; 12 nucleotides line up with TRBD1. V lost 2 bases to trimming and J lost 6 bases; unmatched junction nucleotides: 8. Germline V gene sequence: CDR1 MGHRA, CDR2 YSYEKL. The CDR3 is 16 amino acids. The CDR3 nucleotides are TGCGCCAGCAGCCAAACCCCGGGACAGGGGGCGGTCGAGCAGTACTTC. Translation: CASSQTPGQGAVEQYF.

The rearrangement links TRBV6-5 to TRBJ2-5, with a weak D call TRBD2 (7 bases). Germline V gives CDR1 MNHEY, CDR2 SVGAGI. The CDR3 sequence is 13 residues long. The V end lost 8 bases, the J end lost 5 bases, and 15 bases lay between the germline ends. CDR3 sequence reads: CASQRGAWETQYF. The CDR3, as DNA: TGTGCCAGCCAACGGGGGGCCTGGGAGACCCAGTACTTC.

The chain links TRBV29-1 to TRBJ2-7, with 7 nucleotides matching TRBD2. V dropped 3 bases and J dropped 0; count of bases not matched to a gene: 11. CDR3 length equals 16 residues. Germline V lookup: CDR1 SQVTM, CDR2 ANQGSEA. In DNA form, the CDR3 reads TGCAGCGTTGAGGTGGGGAGGGCAGGGAGCTCCTACGAGCAGTACTTC. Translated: CSVEVGRAGSSYEQYF.

CDR3 nucleotides: TGCGCCAGCAGCTTGAGCCAATCGGCCCGGGATGAGCAGTTCTTC. It yields the protein CASSLSQSARDEQFF. The V and J genes are TRBV5-1 and TRBJ2-1; D not resolved. The length of the CDR3 is 15 residues. V gave up 1 base and J gave up 8 bases, with 16 bases separating them. Looked up from germline, CDR1 is SGHRS and CDR2 is YFSETQ.

The CDR3 bases are TGCAGCGTGGGCCCGACAGGGGGCGATGGCTACACCTTC. Translated, it gives CSVGPTGGDGYTF. This rearrangement joins TRBV29-1 to TRBJ1-2; 10 bases line up with TRBD1. Trimming removed 6 bases from V and 6 bases from J; junction bases left unmatched: 7. Germline V gene data show CDR1 as SQVTM and CDR2 as ANQGSEA. CDR3 length: 13 amino acids.

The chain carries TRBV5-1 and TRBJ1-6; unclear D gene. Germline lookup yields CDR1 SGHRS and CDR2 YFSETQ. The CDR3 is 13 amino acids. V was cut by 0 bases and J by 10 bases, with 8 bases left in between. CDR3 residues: CASSLASRSPLHF. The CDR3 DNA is TGCGCCAGCAGCTTGGCGTCACGGTCACCCCTCCACTTT.

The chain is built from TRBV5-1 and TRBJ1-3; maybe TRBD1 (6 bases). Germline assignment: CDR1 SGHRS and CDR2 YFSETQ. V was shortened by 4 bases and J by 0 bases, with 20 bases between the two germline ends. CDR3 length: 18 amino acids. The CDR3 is CASSPGEGGVYSGNTIYF. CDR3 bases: TGCGCCAGCAGCCCGGGAGAAGGGGGGGTGTACTCTGGAAACACCATATATTTT.

Here the CDR3 DNA reads TGTGCCAGCTCACCTGGGACAGCCTATTATGGCTACACCTTC. This sequence encodes CASSPGTAYYGYTF. The chain recombines TRBV18 with TRBJ1-2; TRBD1 aligns across 7 bases. V lost 3 bases to trimming and J lost 5 bases; unmatched junction nucleotides: 6. Germline assignment: CDR1 KGHSH and CDR2 LQKENI. CDR3 length equals 14 residues. Supplemented by reference TRBV18 and TRBJ1-2, the full variable domain reads NAGVMQNPRHLVRRRGQEARLRCSPMKGHSHVYWYRQLPEEGLKFMVYLQKENIIDESGMPKERFSAEFPKEGPSILRIQQVVRGDSAAYFCASSPGTAYYGYTFGSGTRLTVV.

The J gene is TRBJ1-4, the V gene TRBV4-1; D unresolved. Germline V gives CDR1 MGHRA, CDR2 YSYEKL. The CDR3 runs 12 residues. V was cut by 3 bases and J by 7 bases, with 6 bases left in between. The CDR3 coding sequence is TGCGCCAGCAGCCACGATAGTGAAAAACTGTTTTTT. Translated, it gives CASSHDSEKLFF.